This is a list of T cell receptor beta chains from one sample in a study of T cell changes during pregnancy in multiple sclerosis. Sequencing was performed with immunoSEQ multiplex PCR; in TCRdb, only in-frame clones are kept and a portion is missing. This repertoire shows 61,000 or so clones, 93% found once; its top ten account for about 0.33%. Material: CD4+ T cells from peripheral blood mononuclear cells, obtained before pregnancy. These receptors originate from a female donor with multiple sclerosis, enrolled in a pregnancy study. CDR3s include the opening cysteine and the closing phenylalanine or tryptophan. D genes are given only for firm matches. Part of the rows lack a size; the others show once, few, many or a class for expanded clones.

clone size,J gene,V gene,D gene,CDR3 DNA,CDR3 protein
NA,TRBJ2-3,TRBV4-2,TRBD2,TGTGCCAGCAGCCAAGAACTAGCGCCCACAGATACGCAGTATTTT,CASSQELAPTDTQYF
NA,TRBJ2-2,TRBV11-3,TRBD2,TGTGCCAGCAGCAATCGGGCGGGAGGCAACACCGGGGAGCTGTTTTTT,CASSNRAGGNTGELFF
NA,TRBJ2-7,TRBV19,NA,TGTGCCAGTAGTGTACAGGGAGCCGTCGAGCAGTACTTC,CASSVQGAVEQYF
NA,TRBJ2-1,TRBV5-5,TRBD2,TGTGCCAGCAGCCCGTGGACTAGCGGGATTGTTTCCTACAATGAGCAGTTCTTC,CASSPWTSGIVSYNEQFF
NA,TRBJ2-5,TRBV6-1,TRBD2,TGTGCCACCGGGACTAGCGCCAACCAAGAGACCCAGTACTTC,CATGTSANQETQYF
NA,TRBJ2-7,TRBV5-6,TRBD1,TGTGCCAGCAGTCTTCCCCCGACAGGGATGGGCTCCTACGAGCAGTACTTC,CASSLPPTGMGSYEQYF
NA,TRBJ1-5,TRBV2,TRBD1,TGTGCCAGCAGTGAAGCGCTGCGCAGGGGGGTCCAAGATGGTCAGCCCCAGCATTTT,CASSEALRRGVQDGQPQHF
NA,TRBJ2-7,TRBV28,TRBD2,TGTGCCAGCAGTTTGCGCCTAGCGGGAGCCGAGCAGTACTTC,CASSLRLAGAEQYF
NA,TRBJ2-7,TRBV6-5,NA,TGTGCCAGCAGTTATAGTATGGTCGACAACTCCTACGAGCAGTACTTC,CASSYSMVDNSYEQYF
NA,TRBJ1-2,TRBV28,TRBD1,TGTGCCAGCTTTAAGCGGACAGGGGGCCGGGGCTACACCTTC,CASFKRTGGRGYTF
NA,TRBJ2-1,TRBV19,TRBD1,TGTGCCAGTTCTAACAGGGGGCTGGTTGAGCAGTTCTTC,CASSNRGLVEQFF
NA,TRBJ2-7,TRBV2,NA,TGTGCCAGCAGTGTGAGGGAAGCCACCTACGAGCAGTACTTC,CASSVREATYEQYF
NA,TRBJ2-3,TRBV11-3,TRBD2,TGTGCCAGCAGCACCGGACTAGCGGGATTACCGGGGGCGGATACGCAGTATTTT,CASSTGLAGLPGADTQYF
NA,TRBJ1-1,TRBV7-9,NA,TGTGCCAGCAGCTTAGCTCGGGGTTTGATCTTT,CASSLARGLIF
NA,TRBJ2-7,TRBV5-6,TRBD1,TGTGCCAGCAGCTTTTGGGGACAGGGGGCCTACGAGCAGTACTTC,CASSFWGQGAYEQYF
once,TRBJ1-2,TRBV19,NA,TGTGCCAGTAGTAATACACGCCTCGGGCAGGGGAAGGACGGCTACACCTTC,CASSNTRLGQGKDGYTF
NA,TRBJ1-4,TRBV7-9,TRBD1,TGTGCCAGCAGCTTAGGTCTTGGGGACAGCGAAAAACTGTTTTTT,CASSLGLGDSEKLFF
NA,TRBJ1-2,TRBV2,TRBD1,TGTGCCAGCAGGGCCATGGGACAGAGCAACTATGGCTACACCTTC,CASRAMGQSNYGYTF
NA,TRBJ1-2,TRBV12-5,NA,TGTGCTAGTGGATCATCAGGGGACCGGATAGACTATGGCTACACCTTC,CASGSSGDRIDYGYTF
NA,TRBJ2-3,TRBV7-9,TRBD2,TGTGCCAGCAGCTTAGGTACTAGCGGCACAGATACGCAGTATTTT,CASSLGTSGTDTQYF
NA,TRBJ1-4,TRBV19,TRBD1,TGTGCCAGTAGTATTGGTTGGGGACAGGGGAACGAAAAACTGTTTTTT,CASSIGWGQGNEKLFF
NA,TRBJ1-2,TRBV7-9,TRBD1,TGTGCCAGCAGACGAGCTGGGGACAGGGTCTATGGCTACACCTTC,CASRRAGDRVYGYTF
NA,TRBJ2-5,TRBV5-6,TRBD2,TGTGCCAGCAGCTTGGTTAAGAGCGGGAGGGCCTACCAAGAGACCCAGTACTTC,CASSLVKSGRAYQETQYF
NA,TRBJ2-5,TRBV5-6,NA,TGTGCCAGCCGGGGGCGGGGGAAACAAGAGACCCAGTACTTC,CASRGRGKQETQYF
few,TRBJ2-7,TRBV29-1,NA,TGCAGCGCGGGCCGCGGGAACGAGCAGTACTTC,CSAGRGNEQYF
NA,TRBJ2-2,TRBV7-9,NA,TGTGCCAGCAGCTTAGGACAGTACGGGGAGCTGTTTTTT,CASSLGQYGELFF
NA,TRBJ2-1,TRBV5-1,NA,TGCGCCAGCAGCTTGTATCTAGCCAAAAACAATGAGCAGTTCTTC,CASSLYLAKNNEQFF
once,TRBJ2-1,TRBV18,TRBD2,TGTGCCAGCTCACCACGGACTAGCGGGAACAATGAGCAGTTCTTC,CASSPRTSGNNEQFF
NA,TRBJ1-6,TRBV25-1,TRBD1,TGTGCCAGCACCGGACAGGGGGGTTCACCCCTCCACTTT,CASTGQGGSPLHF
NA,TRBJ1-2,TRBV19,NA,TGTGCCAGTAGTCCTGGACTAATCGGGAGTGGCTACACCTTC,CASSPGLIGSGYTF
NA,TRBJ2-5,TRBV4-3,NA,TGCGCCAGCAGCGTTGTAGCTGGTTATGGGACCCAGTACTTC,CASSVVAGYGTQYF
NA,TRBJ2-5,TRBV19,NA,TGTGCCAGTAGTATCGAGGCATTTACCAAGACCCAGTACTTC,CASSIEAFTKTQYF
NA,TRBJ1-5,TRBV10-2,NA,TGCGCCAGCAGTGATTCAGGGCTAAGCAATCAGCCCCAGCATTTT,CASSDSGLSNQPQHF
NA,TRBJ2-7,TRBV28,TRBD2,TGTGCCAGCAGTTTAAGGGGAGGGGCCTACGAGCAGTACTTC,CASSLRGGAYEQYF
NA,TRBJ2-3,TRBV27,NA,TGTGCCAGCAGTCCCGGTAGAGCGGGCAGAGGGGATACGCAGTATTTT,CASSPGRAGRGDTQYF
NA,TRBJ2-3,TRBV19,TRBD2,TGTGCCAGTCGACTAGCGGGACGAGTAGATACGCAGTATTTT,CASRLAGRVDTQYF
NA,TRBJ1-2,TRBV6-5,NA,TGTGCCAGCAGAGACAGCGCGGACTATGGCTACACCTTC,CASRDSADYGYTF
once,TRBJ2-7,TRBV10-3,TRBD2,TGTGCCACTAGCGGGCCGAATGTCGAGCAGTACTTC,CATSGPNVEQYF
once,TRBJ2-7,TRBV7-2,TRBD1,TGTGCCAGCAGAGCGGCCGGGACAGGTACCTACGAGCAGTACTTC,CASRAAGTGTYEQYF
NA,TRBJ2-5,TRBV5-4,TRBD1,TGTGCCAGCACTCTTCAGGGGGCGGGGGAGACCCAGTACTTC,CASTLQGAGETQYF
NA,TRBJ2-6,TRBV28,NA,TGTGCCAGCAGCCTTTCGGGGGCTGGGGCCAACGTCCTGACTTTC,CASSLSGAGANVLTF
NA,TRBJ2-3,TRBV5-4,TRBD2,TGTGCCAGCAGCGAAGGGACTAGCGGGGCAGATACGCAGTATTTT,CASSEGTSGADTQYF
NA,TRBJ2-1,TRBV19,TRBD2,TGTGCCAGTAGCCCGGCGGGAGGGAGACTCAATGAGCAGTTCTTC,CASSPAGGRLNEQFF
NA,TRBJ2-7,TRBV28,TRBD2,TGTGCCAGCAGTACGGGACTAGCGGGAGGCAAGTACTTC,CASSTGLAGGKYF
NA,TRBJ2-6,TRBV19,NA,TGTGCCAGTAGTTTCCCCAGGGTGCCCGGGGCCAACGTCCTGACTTTC,CASSFPRVPGANVLTF
NA,TRBJ2-3,TRBV2,TRBD2,TGTGCCAGCAGTGAAGGGACTAGTCGCACTCTTACTAGCACAGATACGCAGTATTTT,CASSEGTSRTLTSTDTQYF
NA,TRBJ2-1,TRBV1,NA,TGCACCAGCAGCCAAGAGGTAGCGGGAAACAATGAGCAGTTCTTC,CTSSQEVAGNNEQFF
once,TRBJ2-2,TRBV18,TRBD1,TGTGCCAGCTCAATTGTCACAGGGGGGTCGAACACCGGGGAGCTGTTTTTT,CASSIVTGGSNTGELFF